This T cell receptor (beta chain) was observed in a study of technical replicates of blood from several donors. The repertoire was sequenced with immunoSEQ multiplex PCR; TCRdb's copy has only in-frame clones and lacks some. The sample lists about 14,000 clones; roughly 80% were seen once. The origin of this receptor is a human donor in good health. Source material: PBMCs.

CDR3 in DNA: TGTGCCATCAGTGAGTCCTTGCGGTCGAACACCGGGGAGCTGTTTTTT. It is translated as CAISESLRSNTGELFF. The chain combines TRBV10-3 with TRBJ2-2, with D unclear. Germline V gives CDR1 ENHRY, CDR2 SYGVKD. The germline V and J ends were trimmed by 0 bases and 0 bases, with 8 bases remaining between them. This CDR3 contains 16 residues.